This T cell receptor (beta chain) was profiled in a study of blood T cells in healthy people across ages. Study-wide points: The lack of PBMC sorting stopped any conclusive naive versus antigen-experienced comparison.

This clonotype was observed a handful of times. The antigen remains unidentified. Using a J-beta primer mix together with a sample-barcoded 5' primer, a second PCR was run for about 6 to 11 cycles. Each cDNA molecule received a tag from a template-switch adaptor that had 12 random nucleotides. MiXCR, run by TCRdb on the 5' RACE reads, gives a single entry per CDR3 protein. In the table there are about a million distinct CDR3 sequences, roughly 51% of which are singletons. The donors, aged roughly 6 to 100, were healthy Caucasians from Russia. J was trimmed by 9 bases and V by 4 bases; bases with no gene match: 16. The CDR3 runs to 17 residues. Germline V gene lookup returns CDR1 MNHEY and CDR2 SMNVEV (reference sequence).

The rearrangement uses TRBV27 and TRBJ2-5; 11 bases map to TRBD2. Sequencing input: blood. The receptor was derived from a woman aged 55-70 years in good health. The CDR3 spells CASSSRLLAGGPSPQYF. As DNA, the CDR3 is TGTGCCAGCAGTTCCCGATTATTAGCGGGAGGGCCTTCTCCCCAGTACTTC.